The rows below give T cell receptor beta chains drawn from one sample of a study of identical twins. One entry per CDR3 protein, called by TCRdb with MiXCR from the 5' RACE reads. The repertoire consists of around 230,000 distinct CDR3 sequences, with roughly a tenth occurring once and the leading ten covering about 5.2%. The sample comprised memory (CD45RO+) T cells sorted from blood. These receptors were obtained from a woman aged 18 to 35 in good health. The CDR3 runs from the conserved cysteine through the conserved F or W. The D gene is left open where the match is weak. Not every row has a clone size; where given, it reads once, few, many or a size class.

CDR3aa: CASSFVAGVNEQFF; CDR3nt: TGTGCCAGCAGCTTTGTAGCGGGAGTCAATGAGCAGTTCTTC; j_gene: TRBJ2-1; abundance: many; v_gene: TRBV12-3/TRBV12-4; d_gene: TRBD2
CDR3aa: CASSLRANYGYTF; CDR3nt: TGTGCCAGCAGCCTGAGAGCTAACTATGGCTACACCTTC; j_gene: TRBJ1-2; abundance: NA; v_gene: TRBV3-1; d_gene: NA
CDR3aa: CSAYQGREYGYTF; CDR3nt: TGCAGTGCGTACCAGGGGCGGGAATATGGCTACACCTTC; j_gene: TRBJ1-2; abundance: NA; v_gene: TRBV20-1; d_gene: NA
CDR3aa: CASSETETYEQYF; CDR3nt: TGTGCCAGCAGTGAGACAGAAACCTACGAGCAGTACTTC; j_gene: TRBJ2-7; abundance: NA; v_gene: TRBV25-1; d_gene: NA
CDR3aa: CASSHLGTRGYEQYF; CDR3nt: TGTGCCAGCAGCCACCTAGGGACTAGGGGCTACGAGCAGTACTTC; j_gene: TRBJ2-7; abundance: NA; v_gene: TRBV11-2; d_gene: TRBD2
CDR3aa: CASSPDTGVENTIYF; CDR3nt: TGTGCCAGCAGCCCGGATACAGGGGTGGAAAACACCATATATTTT; j_gene: TRBJ1-3; abundance: many; v_gene: TRBV12-3/TRBV12-4; d_gene: TRBD1
CDR3aa: CASSLRLENTIYF; CDR3nt: TGTGCCAGCTCACTGAGATTGGAAAACACCATATATTTT; j_gene: TRBJ1-3; abundance: many; v_gene: TRBV18; d_gene: NA
CDR3aa: CASSYSGIAGLGNEQFF; CDR3nt: TGTGCCAGCAGTTACTCAGGGATAGCGGGCCTCGGGAATGAGCAGTTCTTC; j_gene: TRBJ2-1; abundance: NA; v_gene: TRBV6-5; d_gene: TRBD2
CDR3aa: CASSQGVGGHYGYTF; CDR3nt: TGTGCCAGCAGCCAAGGAGTAGGGGGACACTATGGCTACACCTTC; j_gene: TRBJ1-2; abundance: NA; v_gene: TRBV3-1; d_gene: NA
CDR3aa: CSTGTGYEQYF; CDR3nt: TGCAGTACCGGGACTGGCTACGAGCAGTACTTC; j_gene: TRBJ2-7; abundance: NA; v_gene: TRBV20-1; d_gene: NA
CDR3aa: CSVAPWRDTEAFF; CDR3nt: TGCAGCGTCGCCCCTTGGAGGGACACTGAAGCTTTCTTT; j_gene: TRBJ1-1; abundance: many; v_gene: TRBV29-1; d_gene: NA
CDR3aa: CASSAVAGGRQYF; CDR3nt: TGTGCCAGCAGCGCTGTGGCGGGGGGAAGGCAGTACTTC; j_gene: TRBJ2-7; abundance: NA; v_gene: TRBV9; d_gene: TRBD2
CDR3aa: CSANAPGLAGVSDEQYF; CDR3nt: TGCAGTGCTAACGCACCGGGACTAGCGGGAGTGTCCGACGAGCAGTACTTC; j_gene: TRBJ2-7; abundance: NA; v_gene: TRBV20-1; d_gene: TRBD2
CDR3aa: CASSTGTGLYEQYF; CDR3nt: TGTGCCAGCTCCACCGGGACAGGGTTATACGAGCAGTACTTC; j_gene: TRBJ2-7; abundance: NA; v_gene: TRBV18; d_gene: TRBD1
CDR3aa: CASRGGNEKLFF; CDR3nt: TGTGCCAGCAGGGGGGGTAATGAAAAACTGTTTTTT; j_gene: TRBJ1-4; abundance: few; v_gene: TRBV6-1; d_gene: NA
CDR3aa: CASSVDGYEQYF; CDR3nt: TGCGCCAGCAGCGTTGACGGATACGAGCAGTACTTC; j_gene: TRBJ2-7; abundance: NA; v_gene: TRBV5-1; d_gene: NA
CDR3aa: CASSFDRDRIGEQFF; CDR3nt: TGTGCCAGCAGTTTCGACAGGGACCGGATCGGGGAGCAGTTCTTC; j_gene: TRBJ2-1; abundance: many; v_gene: TRBV12-3/TRBV12-4; d_gene: TRBD1
CDR3aa: CASTLRTSGDNEQFF; CDR3nt: TGTGCCAGCACCCTAAGGACTAGCGGTGACAATGAGCAGTTCTTC; j_gene: TRBJ2-1; abundance: many; v_gene: TRBV7-8; d_gene: TRBD2
CDR3aa: CATSPDLRSEQFF; CDR3nt: TGTGCCACCAGTCCTGACCTTAGGTCTGAGCAGTTCTTC; j_gene: TRBJ2-1; abundance: few; v_gene: TRBV15; d_gene: NA
CDR3aa: CASSLNNVGVYEQYF; CDR3nt: TGTGCCAGCAGCTTGAATAATGTGGGAGTCTACGAGCAGTACTTC; j_gene: TRBJ2-7; abundance: few; v_gene: TRBV5-5; d_gene: NA
CDR3aa: CASRSSGSGNEQFF; CDR3nt: TGTGCCAGCAGATCTAGCGGGAGTGGCAATGAGCAGTTCTTC; j_gene: TRBJ2-1; abundance: NA; v_gene: TRBV7-9; d_gene: TRBD2
CDR3aa: CASSRTGPNTEAFF; CDR3nt: TGTGCCAGCAGTAGGACAGGGCCGAACACTGAAGCTTTCTTT; j_gene: TRBJ1-1; abundance: NA; v_gene: TRBV27; d_gene: TRBD1
CDR3aa: CAISDSVAKNIQYF; CDR3nt: TGTGCCATCAGTGACTCGGTAGCCAAAAACATTCAGTACTTC; j_gene: TRBJ2-4; abundance: many; v_gene: TRBV10-3; d_gene: NA
CDR3aa: CASSQYTEQYF; CDR3nt: TGTGCCAGCAGTCAGTATACCGAGCAGTACTTC; j_gene: TRBJ2-7; abundance: NA; v_gene: TRBV2; d_gene: NA
CDR3aa: CASSSLQGGNTDTQYF; CDR3nt: TGTGCCAGCAGCTCGCTACAGGGGGGAAACACAGATACGCAGTATTTT; j_gene: TRBJ2-3; abundance: NA; v_gene: TRBV7-2; d_gene: TRBD1
CDR3aa: CASRAGISYEQYF; CDR3nt: TGCGCCAGCAGGGCAGGGATCTCCTACGAGCAGTACTTC; j_gene: TRBJ2-7; abundance: NA; v_gene: TRBV10-2; d_gene: NA
CDR3aa: CASSLSLRRQETQYF; CDR3nt: TGTGCCAGCAGCTTATCATTGCGGCGTCAAGAGACCCAGTACTTC; j_gene: TRBJ2-5; abundance: many; v_gene: TRBV7-2; d_gene: NA
CDR3aa: CSAQGLAGASSSYNEQFF; CDR3nt: TGCAGTGCGCAAGGACTAGCGGGAGCCTCCTCCTCCTACAATGAGCAGTTCTTC; j_gene: TRBJ2-1; abundance: few; v_gene: TRBV20-1; d_gene: TRBD2
CDR3aa: CASTDPSGSSLGNEQFF; CDR3nt: TGTGCCAGCACCGACCCTAGCGGGAGTTCGCTGGGGAATGAGCAGTTCTTC; j_gene: TRBJ2-1; abundance: few; v_gene: TRBV7-9; d_gene: TRBD2
CDR3aa: CASSRRAGTYNEQFF; CDR3nt: TGTGCCAGCAGCCGCAGGGCGGGAACCTACAATGAGCAGTTCTTC; j_gene: TRBJ2-1; abundance: NA; v_gene: TRBV7-6; d_gene: NA
CDR3aa: CASSLAWSPLHF; CDR3nt: TGTGCCAGCAGCTTAGCGTGGTCACCCCTCCACTTT; j_gene: TRBJ1-6; abundance: few; v_gene: TRBV7-2; d_gene: NA
CDR3aa: CASSQGREDQPQHF; CDR3nt: TGTGCCAGCAGCCAAGGGAGGGAGGATCAGCCCCAGCATTTT; j_gene: TRBJ1-5; abundance: many; v_gene: TRBV7-9; d_gene: NA
CDR3aa: CASREGIWTSGRNEQFF; CDR3nt: TGTGCCAGCAGAGAAGGGATCTGGACTAGCGGGAGAAATGAGCAGTTCTTC; j_gene: TRBJ2-1; abundance: few; v_gene: TRBV2; d_gene: TRBD2
CDR3aa: CSASKGGAGREKLFF; CDR3nt: TGCAGTGCTAGTAAAGGGGGCGCCGGGAGAGAAAAACTGTTTTTT; j_gene: TRBJ1-4; abundance: few; v_gene: TRBV20-1; d_gene: TRBD1
CDR3aa: CSAGLTNTEAFF; CDR3nt: TGCAGTGCCGGACTGACGAACACTGAAGCTTTCTTT; j_gene: TRBJ1-1; abundance: few; v_gene: TRBV20-1; d_gene: NA
CDR3aa: CASSEVRSTEAFF; CDR3nt: TGTGCCAGCAGTGAAGTCAGAAGTACTGAAGCTTTCTTT; j_gene: TRBJ1-1; abundance: few; v_gene: TRBV6-1; d_gene: NA
CDR3aa: CASSFGPRGYSSTDTQYF; CDR3nt: TGTGCCAGCAGCTTTGGACCGAGGGGGTATTCTAGCACAGATACGCAGTATTTT; j_gene: TRBJ2-3; abundance: NA; v_gene: TRBV7-7; d_gene: NA
CDR3aa: CASSPRTGMNNEQFF; CDR3nt: TGCGCCAGCAGCCCCCGGACAGGGATGAACAATGAGCAGTTCTTC; j_gene: TRBJ2-1; abundance: NA; v_gene: TRBV5-1; d_gene: TRBD1
CDR3aa: CSVEGPSNTEAFF; CDR3nt: TGCAGCGTTGAAGGACCGTCTAACACTGAAGCTTTCTTT; j_gene: TRBJ1-1; abundance: few; v_gene: TRBV29-1; d_gene: NA
CDR3aa: CASSLGHFTDTQYF; CDR3nt: TGTGCCAGCAGCTTGGGACACTTCACAGATACGCAGTATTTT; j_gene: TRBJ2-3; abundance: NA; v_gene: TRBV5-5; d_gene: NA
CDR3aa: CASGGTGSNYNEQFF; CDR3nt: TGTGCCAGTGGAGGGACAGGTAGTAACTACAATGAGCAGTTCTTC; j_gene: TRBJ2-1; abundance: few; v_gene: TRBV25-1; d_gene: TRBD1
CDR3aa: CASSTLRGEQYF; CDR3nt: TGTGCCAGCAGCACTCTCCGGGGCGAGCAGTACTTC; j_gene: TRBJ2-7; abundance: NA; v_gene: TRBV5-5; d_gene: NA
CDR3aa: CSARYRNYGYTF; CDR3nt: TGCAGTGCTAGGTATCGTAACTATGGCTACACCTTC; j_gene: TRBJ1-2; abundance: few; v_gene: TRBV20-1; d_gene: NA
CDR3aa: CSASPLGQGLTGELFF; CDR3nt: TGCAGTGCTAGTCCCTTGGGACAGGGCTTGACCGGGGAGCTGTTTTTT; j_gene: TRBJ2-2; abundance: NA; v_gene: TRBV20-1; d_gene: TRBD1
CDR3aa: CASSLAEIGRQENYNEQFF; CDR3nt: TGCGCCAGCAGCTTGGCCGAAATAGGGCGGCAGGAAAACTACAATGAGCAGTTCTTC; j_gene: TRBJ2-1; abundance: few; v_gene: TRBV5-1; d_gene: NA
CDR3aa: CASRPQQGFSYEQYF; CDR3nt: TGTGCCAGCAGGCCTCAGCAGGGTTTTTCCTACGAGCAGTACTTC; j_gene: TRBJ2-7; abundance: few; v_gene: TRBV28; d_gene: NA
CDR3aa: CSGPDQETQYF; CDR3nt: TGCAGTGGTCCAGACCAAGAGACCCAGTACTTC; j_gene: TRBJ2-5; abundance: NA; v_gene: TRBV20-1; d_gene: NA
CDR3aa: CASSLALDGEAFF; CDR3nt: TGTGCCAGCAGCTTAGCGCTCGACGGTGAAGCTTTCTTT; j_gene: TRBJ1-1; abundance: NA; v_gene: TRBV11-1; d_gene: NA
CDR3aa: CASSGGIAHYGYTF; CDR3nt: TGTGCCAGCAGTGGTGGTATCGCCCACTATGGCTACACCTTC; j_gene: TRBJ1-2; abundance: few; v_gene: TRBV11-2; d_gene: NA